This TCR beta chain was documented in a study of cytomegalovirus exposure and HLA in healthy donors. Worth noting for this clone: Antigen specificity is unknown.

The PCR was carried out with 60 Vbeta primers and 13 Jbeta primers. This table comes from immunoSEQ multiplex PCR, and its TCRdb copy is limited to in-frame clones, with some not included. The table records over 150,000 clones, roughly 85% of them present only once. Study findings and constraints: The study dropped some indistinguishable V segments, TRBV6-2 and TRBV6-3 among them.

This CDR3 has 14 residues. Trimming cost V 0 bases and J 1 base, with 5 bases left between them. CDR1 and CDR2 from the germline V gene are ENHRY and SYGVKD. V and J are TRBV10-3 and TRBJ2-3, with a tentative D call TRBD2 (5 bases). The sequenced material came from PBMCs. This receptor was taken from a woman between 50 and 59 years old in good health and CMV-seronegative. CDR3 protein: CAISESEGTDTQYF. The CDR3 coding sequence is TGTGCCATCAGTGAGTCGGAGGGCACAGATACGCAGTATTTT.